This T cell receptor beta chain stems from a study of shared clonotypes between healthy human individuals. Germline V gene lookup returns CDR1 KGHSH and CDR2 LQKENI. The CDR3 consists of 15 residues. V gave up 2 bases and J gave up 5 bases; unmatched junction bases: 3. On this clone: Its target is not known.

Both subsets, CD45RA+ naive and CD45RA-negative memory, were split from the CD4+ cells. Study results and limitations: Generally, estimated richness proved larger in naive subsets than it did in memory subsets.

Some clones are missing from TCRdb's copy, which holds only in-frame ones; the method was immunoSEQ multiplex PCR. The sample includes roughly 1,000,000 clones, around 82% of them seen just once. The material sequenced was memory CD4+ T cells from PBMCs. Indicated subset: CD45RA-negative fraction. This clonotype originated in a man aged 18 to 30 in good health. Some clones in this sample may be carry-over from other donors' samples. The rearrangement uses TRBV18 and TRBJ2-4; 10 nucleotides match TRBD2. The CDR3 loop is CASSPILAGENIQYF. The CDR3 nucleotides are TGTGCCAGCTCACCAATCCTAGCGGGAGAAAACATTCAGTACTTC.